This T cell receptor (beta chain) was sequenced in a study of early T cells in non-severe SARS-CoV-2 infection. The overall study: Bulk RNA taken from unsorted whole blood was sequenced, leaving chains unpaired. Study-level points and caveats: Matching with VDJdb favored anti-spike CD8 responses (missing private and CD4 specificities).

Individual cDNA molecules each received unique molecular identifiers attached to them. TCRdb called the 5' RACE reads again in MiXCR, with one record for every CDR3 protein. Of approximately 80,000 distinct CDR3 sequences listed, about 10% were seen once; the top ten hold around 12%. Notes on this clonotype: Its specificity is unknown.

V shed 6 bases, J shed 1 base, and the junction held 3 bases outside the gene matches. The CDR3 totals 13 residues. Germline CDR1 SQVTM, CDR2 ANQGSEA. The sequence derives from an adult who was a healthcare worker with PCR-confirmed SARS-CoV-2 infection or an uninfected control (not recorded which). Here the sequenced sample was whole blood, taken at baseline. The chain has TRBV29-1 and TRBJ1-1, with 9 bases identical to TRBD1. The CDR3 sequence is CSVPGQGNTEAFF. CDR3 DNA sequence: TGCAGCGTCCCGGGACAGGGGAACACTGAAGCTTTCTTT. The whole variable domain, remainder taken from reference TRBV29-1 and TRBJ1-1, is SAVISQKPSRDICQRGTSLTIQCQVDSQVTMMFWYRQQPGQSLTLIATANQGSEATYESGFVIDKFPISRPNLTFSTLTVSNMSPEDSSIYLCSVPGQGNTEAFFGQGTRLTVV.